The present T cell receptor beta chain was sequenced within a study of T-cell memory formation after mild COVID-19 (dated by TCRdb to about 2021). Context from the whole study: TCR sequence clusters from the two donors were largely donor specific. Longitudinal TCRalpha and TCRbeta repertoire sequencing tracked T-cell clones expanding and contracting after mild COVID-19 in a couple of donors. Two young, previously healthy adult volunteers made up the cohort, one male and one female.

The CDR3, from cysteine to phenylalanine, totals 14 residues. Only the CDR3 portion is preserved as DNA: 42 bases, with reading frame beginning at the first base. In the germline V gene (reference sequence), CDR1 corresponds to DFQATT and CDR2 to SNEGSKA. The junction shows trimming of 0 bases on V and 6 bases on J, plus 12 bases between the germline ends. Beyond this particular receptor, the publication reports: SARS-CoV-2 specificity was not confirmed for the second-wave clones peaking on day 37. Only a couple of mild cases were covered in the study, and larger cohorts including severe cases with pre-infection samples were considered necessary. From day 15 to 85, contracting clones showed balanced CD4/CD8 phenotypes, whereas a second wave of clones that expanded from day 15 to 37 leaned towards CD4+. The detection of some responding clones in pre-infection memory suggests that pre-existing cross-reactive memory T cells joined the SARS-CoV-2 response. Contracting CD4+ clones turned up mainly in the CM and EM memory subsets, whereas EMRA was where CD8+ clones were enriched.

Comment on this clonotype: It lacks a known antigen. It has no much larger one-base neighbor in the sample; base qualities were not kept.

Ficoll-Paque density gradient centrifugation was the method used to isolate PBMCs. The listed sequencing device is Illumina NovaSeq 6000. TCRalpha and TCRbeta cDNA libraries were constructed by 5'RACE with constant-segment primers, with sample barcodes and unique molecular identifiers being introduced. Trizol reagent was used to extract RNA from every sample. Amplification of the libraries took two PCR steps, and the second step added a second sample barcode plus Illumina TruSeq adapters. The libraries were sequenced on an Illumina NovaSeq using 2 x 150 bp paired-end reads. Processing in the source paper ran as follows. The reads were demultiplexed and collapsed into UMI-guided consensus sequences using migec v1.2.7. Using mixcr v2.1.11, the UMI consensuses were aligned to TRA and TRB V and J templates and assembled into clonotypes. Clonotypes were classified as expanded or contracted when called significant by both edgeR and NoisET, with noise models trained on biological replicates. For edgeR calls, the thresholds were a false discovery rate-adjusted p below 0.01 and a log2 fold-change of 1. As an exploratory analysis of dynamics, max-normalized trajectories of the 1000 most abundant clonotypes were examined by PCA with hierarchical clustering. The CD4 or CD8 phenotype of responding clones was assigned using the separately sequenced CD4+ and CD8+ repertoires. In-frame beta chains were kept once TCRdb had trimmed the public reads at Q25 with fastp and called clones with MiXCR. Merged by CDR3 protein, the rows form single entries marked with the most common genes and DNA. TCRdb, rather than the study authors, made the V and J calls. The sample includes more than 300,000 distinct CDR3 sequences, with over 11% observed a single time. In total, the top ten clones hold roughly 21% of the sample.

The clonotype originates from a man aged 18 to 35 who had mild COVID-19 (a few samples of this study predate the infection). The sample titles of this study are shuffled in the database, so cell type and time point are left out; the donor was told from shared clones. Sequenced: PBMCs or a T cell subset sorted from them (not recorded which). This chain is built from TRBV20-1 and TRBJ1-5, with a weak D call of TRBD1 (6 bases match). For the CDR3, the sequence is CSARDKRGGQPQHF. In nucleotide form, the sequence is TGCAGTGCTAGAGATAAGAGGGGGGGTCAGCCCCAGCATTTT.